These T cell receptor beta chains were read from a single sample in a study of vaccination and CD4 T cells after COVID-19. No antigen has been identified for these receptors. One entry per CDR3 protein, called by TCRdb with MiXCR from the PCR reads. The data contain around 7,200 distinct CDR3 sequences, around 60% of them seen just once; the ten biggest clones take up about 34%. The sample consisted of CD4+ T cells from blood, cultured in vitro. The receptors stem from a human donor who had recovered from COVID-19. The CDR3 runs from the conserved cysteine through the conserved F or W. A D gene is named only where the DNA matches it firmly. Clone size appears in some rows only: once, few, many, or a class for an expanded clone.

clone_size cdr3_length j_call d_call v_call cdr3_nt cdr3_aa
- 13 TRBJ1-2 - TRBV6-1 TGTGCCAGCAGTGTATACCCTAACTATGGCTACACCTTC CASSVYPNYGYTF
- 13 TRBJ1-2 TRBD1 TRBV7-2 TGTGCCAGCAGGGCCGGGACAGAATATGGCTACACCTTC CASRAGTEYGYTF
- 14 TRBJ1-1 - TRBV2 TGTGCCAGCAGTGTAGGACTGAGTAACACTGAAGCTTTCTTT CASSVGLSNTEAFF
- 14 TRBJ1-5 - TRBV7-2 TGTGCCAGCAGCTTAGAACAGGGCAATCAGCCCCAGCATTTT CASSLEQGNQPQHF
- 13 TRBJ2-3 - TRBV11-3 TGTGCCAGCAGCTTATTACGTGGAGATACGCAGTATTTT CASSLLRGDTQYF
- 15 TRBJ1-5 - TRBV19 TGTGCCAGTAGTACCCTTCGAAGCCCCAATCAGCCCCAGCATTTT CASSTLRSPNQPQHF
- 17 TRBJ2-2 - TRBV28 TGTGCCAGCAGTTTGGCGCTGGACTCCCGGAACACCGGGGAGCTGTTTTTT CASSLALDSRNTGELFF
- 15 TRBJ2-7 - TRBV2 TGTGCCAGCAGCCCGTATCACAGCGGTTCCTACGAGCAGTACTTC CASSPYHSGSYEQYF
- 15 TRBJ2-5 - TRBV2 TGTGCCAGCACGTACAGGGTAGGGGGGAAAGAGACCCAGTACTTC CASTYRVGGKETQYF
- 15 TRBJ1-6 TRBD1 TRBV20-1 TGCAGTGCCCACCCCGGACAGGGGGGGGATTCACCCCTCCACTTT CSAHPGQGGDSPLHF
medium-sized 14 TRBJ1-2 TRBD1 TRBV7-9 TGTGCCAGCAGCACTTGGACAGGGGACTATGGCTACACCTTC CASSTWTGDYGYTF
- 14 TRBJ1-5 - TRBV2 TGTGCCAGCAGGAGGGACATTAGCAATCAGCCCCAGCATTTT CASRRDISNQPQHF
- 11 TRBJ2-1 - TRBV7-9 TGTGCCGGGGGGGGCGGCGGAGAGCAGTTCTTC CAGGGGGEQFF
- 16 TRBJ2-3 TRBD2 TRBV27 TGTGCCAGCAGTTTCAGACTAGCGGGAGGCACAGATACGCAGTATTTT CASSFRLAGGTDTQYF
few 16 TRBJ2-3 - TRBV27 TGTGCCAGCAGTTCCCCCACTAGAGGTCGGACAGATACGCAGTATTTT CASSSPTRGRTDTQYF
once 14 TRBJ1-2 - TRBV6-5 TGTGCCAGCAGTTACTCCGGCCCCATCGGTGGCTACACCTTC CASSYSGPIGGYTF
- 13 TRBJ1-2 - TRBV20-1 TGCAGTGCAACCGGACGGAGAGCCTATGGCTACACCTTC CSATGRRAYGYTF
- 13 TRBJ2-1 - TRBV7-3 TGTGCCAGCAGCTTACAACTAGCCAATGAGCAGTTCTTC CASSLQLANEQFF
- 14 TRBJ2-5 TRBD1 TRBV5-1 TGCGCCAGCAGCCTCAGGACAGGCGAGGGGACCCAGTACTTC CASSLRTGEGTQYF
few 15 TRBJ1-5 TRBD1 TRBV27 TGTGCCAGCAGTCCCGGGACAGGGGGCGGCCGGCCCCAGCATTTT CASSPGTGGGRPQHF
few 15 TRBJ2-7 - TRBV7-6 TGTGCCAGCAGCTTACGGCAGGGGGGATCCTACGAGCAGTACTTC CASSLRQGGSYEQYF
once 15 TRBJ1-5 TRBD1 TRBV7-2 TGTGCCAGCAGCTGGGACAGGGGGGTGAATCAGCCCCAGCATTTT CASSWDRGVNQPQHF